The clone carrying this TCR beta chain was observed once. This CDR3 spans 14 amino acids. J gave up 8 bases and V 0 bases, and 4 bases lay outside the gene matches. CDR1 is SEHNR, CDR2 FQNEAQ, per germline (reference sequence). These data are taken from a study of blood T cell repertoires in COVID-19. Study at large: Both acute and convalescent COVID-19 samples were obtained from the United States, Italy and Spain. PBMCs, B-cell-depleted T cells, or T cells provided the cDNA or gDNA that made up the material.

Methods used by the authors: Amplification of reference gene primers provided the estimated nucleated cell counts. Profiling relied on immunoSEQ multiplex PCR, and the TCRdb table lists in-frame clones only, not all of them. Clonal size and the V and J genes are those of that table, whereas D and trimming came from the DNA. The table includes fewer than 250,000 clones, about 82% detected once. The material sequenced was peripheral blood. The chain is built from TRBV7-9 and TRBJ2-1, with 7 bases fitting TRBD1. The sequence was collected from a man between 60 and 75 years old with COVID-19, enrolled during active disease. CDR3 protein: CASSLADRADEQFF. DNA for the CDR3: TGTGCCAGCAGCTTAGCAGACAGGGCGGATGAGCAGTTCTTC.